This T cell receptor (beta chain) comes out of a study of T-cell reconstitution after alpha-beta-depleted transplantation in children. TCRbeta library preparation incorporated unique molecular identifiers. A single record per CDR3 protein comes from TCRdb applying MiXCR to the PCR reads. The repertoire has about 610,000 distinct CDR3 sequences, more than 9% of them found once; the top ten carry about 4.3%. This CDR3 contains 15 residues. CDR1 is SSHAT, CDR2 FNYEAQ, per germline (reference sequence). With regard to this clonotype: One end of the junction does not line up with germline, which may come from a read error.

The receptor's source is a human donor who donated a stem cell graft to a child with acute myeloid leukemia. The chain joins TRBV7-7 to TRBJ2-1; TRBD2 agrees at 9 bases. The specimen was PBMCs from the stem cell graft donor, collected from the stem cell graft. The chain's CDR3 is CASSFRVAGEAEQFF. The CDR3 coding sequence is TGTGCTAGCAGCTTTCGAGTAGCGGGAGAGGCTGAGCAGTTCTTC.